Detailed here is one T cell receptor (beta chain). This sample is drawn from a study of cytomegalovirus exposure and HLA in healthy donors. 13 Jbeta primers and 60 Vbeta primers were used for the PCR. TCRdb's copy holds only in-frame clones and misses some; the assay was immunoSEQ multiplex PCR. This sample contains approximately 100,000 clones. Sequenced input: PBMCs. The TCR comes from a man in his forties or fifties in good health and CMV-seropositive.

The CDR3 DNA reads TGTGCCTGGAGTTATAACTACGAGCAGTACTTC. Translating gives CAWSYNYEQYF. The V gene is TRBV30, the J gene TRBJ2-7; D is ambiguous. Germline-derived CDR1 and CDR2 are GTSNPN and SVGIG (reference sequence). The CDR3 loop spans 11 amino acids. V lost 2 bases and J 3 bases, leaving 5 bases between the germline ends.